Listed here is a single T cell receptor beta chain. The CDR3 spans 14 residues. Germline CDR1 reads MGHRA; CDR2 reads YSYEKL. Trimming stripped 0 bases from V and 2 bases from J, with 7 bases between. This record belongs to a study of blood T cell repertoires in COVID-19. Looking at the study overall: The origin of the acute and convalescent COVID-19 samples was the United States, Italy and Spain. PBMCs, B-cell-depleted T cells, or T cells provided the cDNA or gDNA that made up the material.

In the study's own analysis: Amplification with reference gene primers provided the estimates of nucleated cell counts. Method: immunoSEQ multiplex PCR; TCRdb's copy keeps in-frame clones and lacks some. V and J calls and clone size are those listed in that table; D and trimming were worked out from the DNA. The table shows 80,000 to 95,000 clones, with approximately 77% occurring only once. This TCR derives from a woman of 80 years or more with acute or convalescent COVID-19. Sample: peripheral blood. The V gene is TRBV4-1, the J gene TRBJ2-5; TRBD1 might be the D (5 bases). The CDR3 is CASSQDSGQETQYF. The CDR3 DNA is TGCGCCAGCAGCCAAGATTCAGGGCAAGAGACCCAGTACTTC.